The rows below give T cell receptor beta chains drawn from one sample of a study of shared clonotypes between healthy human individuals. Method: immunoSEQ multiplex PCR; TCRdb's copy keeps in-frame clones and lacks some. The sample contains about 2.1 million clones, roughly 95% of which appear only once. What was sequenced was naive CD8+ T cells from PBMCs. All receptors come from a young man in good health. Some clones in this sample may be carry-over from other donors' samples. Both conserved end residues are part of each CDR3. A D gene is named only where the DNA matches it firmly. Size tells how often a clone was seen (once, few, many) or the class of an expanded clone, and some rows leave it out.

clone size: NA
D gene: NA
J gene: TRBJ1-5
V gene: TRBV18
CDR3 DNA: TGTGCCAGCTCGTCCGCGGGGGTAAATCAGCCCCAGCATTTT
CDR3 protein: CASSSAGVNQPQHF

clone size: NA
D gene: NA
J gene: TRBJ2-7
V gene: TRBV27
CDR3 DNA: TGTGCCAGCAGGGACAGACTCCACGGTTCACCCCACGAGCAGTACTTC
CDR3 protein: CASRDRLHGSPHEQYF

clone size: NA
D gene: NA
J gene: TRBJ1-1
V gene: TRBV28
CDR3 DNA: TGTGCCAGCAGTTTATCCTTCTCAGGGTACACTGAAGCTTTCTTT
CDR3 protein: CASSLSFSGYTEAFF

clone size: once
D gene: TRBD1
J gene: TRBJ1-2
V gene: TRBV7-9
CDR3 DNA: TGTGCCAGCAGCCTTGGGACAGGACAAGGCTATGGCTACACCTTC
CDR3 protein: CASSLGTGQGYGYTF

clone size: NA
D gene: TRBD1
J gene: TRBJ2-5
V gene: TRBV25-1
CDR3 DNA: TGTGCCACAGCATCCGGGACAGGGAAGAGGAGGCAGTACTTC
CDR3 protein: CATASGTGKRRQYF

clone size: NA
D gene: TRBD1
J gene: TRBJ2-7
V gene: TRBV10-3
CDR3 DNA: TGTGCCACAGAGACAGGGGCCGATGCCTACGAGCAGTACTTC
CDR3 protein: CATETGADAYEQYF

clone size: NA
D gene: NA
J gene: TRBJ2-7
V gene: TRBV5-8
CDR3 DNA: TGTGCCAGCAGCTTGCGGGACTCCGTTTTCTACGAGCAGTACTTC
CDR3 protein: CASSLRDSVFYEQYF

clone size: NA
D gene: TRBD1
J gene: TRBJ2-7
V gene: TRBV10-3
CDR3 DNA: TGTGCCATCAGACCGGATCCCGGGACAGGGAATCCCTACGAGCAGTACTTC
CDR3 protein: CAIRPDPGTGNPYEQYF

clone size: NA
D gene: TRBD1
J gene: TRBJ2-7
V gene: TRBV27
CDR3 DNA: TGTGCCAGCAATCAGGACAGGGCTCCCTACGAGCAGTACTTC
CDR3 protein: CASNQDRAPYEQYF

clone size: NA
D gene: NA
J gene: TRBJ1-3
V gene: TRBV9
CDR3 DNA: TGTGCCAGCAGCGGAGGGATCTCTGGAAACACCATATATTTT
CDR3 protein: CASSGGISGNTIYF

clone size: NA
D gene: TRBD1
J gene: TRBJ1-2
V gene: TRBV5-6
CDR3 DNA: TGTGCCAGCAGCCCGACCGGGACAGAAGATGGCTACACCTTC
CDR3 protein: CASSPTGTEDGYTF

clone size: NA
D gene: NA
J gene: TRBJ2-3
V gene: TRBV5-4
CDR3 DNA: TGTGCCAGCAGCTGGGACCGGGGTAGCATGGCAGATACGCAGTATTTT
CDR3 protein: CASSWDRGSMADTQYF

clone size: NA
D gene: NA
J gene: TRBJ2-7
V gene: TRBV27
CDR3 DNA: TGTGCCAGCAGTTTATCAGCAGGAGTGACCTACGAGCAGTACTTC
CDR3 protein: CASSLSAGVTYEQYF

clone size: NA
D gene: TRBD2
J gene: TRBJ2-2
V gene: TRBV9
CDR3 DNA: TGTGCCAGCAGCACCCCCTCGAGTGGACTAGCGGCTTCCGGGGAGCTGTTTTTT
CDR3 protein: CASSTPSSGLAASGELFF

clone size: NA
D gene: NA
J gene: TRBJ1-5
V gene: TRBV28
CDR3 DNA: TGTGCCAGCAGCCAATTGAGGAATCAGCCCCAGCATTTT
CDR3 protein: CASSQLRNQPQHF

clone size: NA
D gene: TRBD2
J gene: TRBJ2-7
V gene: TRBV5-4
CDR3 DNA: TGTGCCAGCAGCCCCGGACTAGCGCTATACTACGAGCAGTACTTC
CDR3 protein: CASSPGLALYYEQYF

clone size: few
D gene: TRBD1
J gene: TRBJ2-5
V gene: TRBV7-9
CDR3 DNA: TGTGCCAGCGGACCCCGGGACAGGGATTGGGAGACCCAGTACTTC
CDR3 protein: CASGPRDRDWETQYF

clone size: NA
D gene: NA
J gene: TRBJ1-1
V gene: TRBV28
CDR3 DNA: TGTGCCAGCAAAGGGGGTAATGTGCAGACTGAAGCTTTCTTT
CDR3 protein: CASKGGNVQTEAFF

clone size: NA
D gene: TRBD1
J gene: TRBJ2-2
V gene: TRBV27
CDR3 DNA: TGTGCCAGCAGTTTAGGACAGGGGGCTGGGACCGGGGAGCTGTTTTTT
CDR3 protein: CASSLGQGAGTGELFF

clone size: NA
D gene: NA
J gene: TRBJ2-3
V gene: TRBV7-8
CDR3 DNA: TGTGCCAGCAGCTTAGGGGTACTGTCACTAGCAACAGATACGCAGTATTTT
CDR3 protein: CASSLGVLSLATDTQYF

clone size: NA
D gene: TRBD1
J gene: TRBJ2-1
V gene: TRBV9
CDR3 DNA: TGTGCCAGCAGCGTAGCCGGGACAGGCTACAATGAGCAGTTCTTC
CDR3 protein: CASSVAGTGYNEQFF

clone size: NA
D gene: TRBD2
J gene: TRBJ2-3
V gene: TRBV5-1
CDR3 DNA: TGCGCCAGCAGCCACGACACCGAACCTCTAGCGGGAGGCGACACAGATACGCAGTATTTT
CDR3 protein: CASSHDTEPLAGGDTDTQYF